The clone carrying this TCR beta chain was counted once. Participants, roughly 18 to 89 years old, spanned 24 US areas. Recovery among Cohort 3 donors was established by two negative PCRs, clearance, or symptom resolution. The sample comes from a study of blood T cell repertoires in COVID-19. Per the original data handling: From reference gene primer amplification, estimates of nucleated cell counts were derived. Assay: immunoSEQ multiplex PCR; the TCRdb copy retains only in-frame clones and omits some. V and J calls and clone size are those listed in that table; D and trimming were worked out from the DNA. Among fewer than 200,000 clones listed, more than 65% were seen once. This CDR3 region has 16 residues. Trimming took 4 bases from V and 4 from J, leaving 18 bases between them. The germline V gene encodes CDR1 SGHTS and CDR2 YDEGEE.

The V gene is TRBV5-8, the J gene TRBJ1-3; D is possibly TRBD1 (6 bases). Sequenced: PBMCs or T cells enriched from blood (not recorded which). The source of this sequence is a man aged 50 to 59 who had recovered from COVID-19. The CDR3 bases are TGTGCCAGCAGCCTACAGGGCGCCTCTGGAGGAAACACCATATATTTT. Its protein product is CASSLQGASGGNTIYF.